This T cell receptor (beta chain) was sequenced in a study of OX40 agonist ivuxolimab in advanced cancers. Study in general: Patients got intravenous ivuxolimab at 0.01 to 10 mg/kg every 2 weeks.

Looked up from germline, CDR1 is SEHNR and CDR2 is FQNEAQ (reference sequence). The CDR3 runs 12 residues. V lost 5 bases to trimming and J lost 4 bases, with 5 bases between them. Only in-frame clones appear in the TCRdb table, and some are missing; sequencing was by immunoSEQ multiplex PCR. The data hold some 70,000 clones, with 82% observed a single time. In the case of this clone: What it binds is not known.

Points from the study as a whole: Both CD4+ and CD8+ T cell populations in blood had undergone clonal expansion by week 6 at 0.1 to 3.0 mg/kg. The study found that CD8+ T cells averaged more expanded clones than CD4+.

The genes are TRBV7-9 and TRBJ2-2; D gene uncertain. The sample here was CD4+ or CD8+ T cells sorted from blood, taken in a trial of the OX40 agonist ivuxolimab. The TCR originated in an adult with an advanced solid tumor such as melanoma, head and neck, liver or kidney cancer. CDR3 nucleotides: TGTGCCAGCAGCCCTCGCACCGGGGAGCTGTTTTTT. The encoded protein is CASSPRTGELFF. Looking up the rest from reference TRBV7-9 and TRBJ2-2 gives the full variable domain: DTGVSQNPRHKITKRGQNVTFRCDPISEHNRLYWYRQTLGQGPEFLTYFQNEAQLEKSRLLSDRFSAERPKGSFSTLEIQRTEQGDSAMYLCASSPRTGELFFGEGSRLTVL.